The 4 T cell receptor beta chains below all came from one sample that was sequenced in a study of molecular identifiers for immune sequencing clone quantification. A single record per CDR3 protein comes from TCRdb applying MiXCR to the PCR reads. Counted here are about 67,000 distinct CDR3 sequences, around 17% occurring once; the ten biggest clones make up roughly 1.5%. Sequenced: naive CD8+ T cells from blood, with Jurkat cell RNA spiked in. The subset was: FACS-sorted CD8+CD4-CCR7+CD45RA+ naive T cells. The receptor source for this set is a human donor in good health. Some libraries in this study had Jurkat cell RNA spiked in.

This clonotype was observed many times. The chain links TRBV20-1 to TRBJ2-1; D is perhaps TRBD1 or TRBD2 (5 bases each). The CDR3 loop spans 14 amino acids. Deletions cut 2 bases from V and 3 bases from J, with 11 bases between. Germline V gene sequence: CDR1 DFQATT, CDR2 SNEGSKA (reference sequence). DNA for the CDR3: TGCAGTGCTAGACTGGGGGAGAGCTACAATGAGCAGTTCTTC. Protein: CSARLGESYNEQFF.

This clonotype was counted ten times or more. The rearrangement uses TRBV7-2 and TRBJ1-1; no clear D gene. Germline lookup yields CDR1 SGHTA and CDR2 FQGNSA. V gave up 5 bases and J gave up 0 bases, with 7 bases separating them. The CDR3 contains 13 residues. The CDR3 DNA follows: TGTGCCAGCAGCCTCCCAGTGAACACTGAAGCTTTCTTT. The encoded protein is CASSLPVNTEAFF.

The chain combines TRBV14 with TRBJ2-1, with D perhaps TRBD1 (5 bases). V was shortened by 6 bases and J by 5 bases, with 11 bases between the two germline ends. Germline V gene lookup returns CDR1 SGHDN and CDR2 FVKESK. The CDR3 totals 13 residues. CDR3 sequence (DNA): TGTGCCAGCAGATCTCTAGGGGACAATGAGCAGTTCTTC. Encoded protein: CASRSLGDNEQFF.

This clonotype was seen only a few times. A much larger clone lies a single base off, so this may be a read error. This sequence joins TRBV10-1 and TRBJ2-7; TRBD1 might be the D (6 bases). Germline assignment: CDR1 WNHNN and CDR2 SYGVQD (reference sequence). The CDR3 is made up of 13 amino acids. The CDR3 region is CASSRDNSYEQCF. As DNA, the CDR3 is TGCGCCAGCAGCCGGGACAACTCCTACGAGCAGTGCTTC.